This TCR beta chain was sequenced in a study of shared clonotypes between healthy human individuals. Study conclusions and caveats: Non-shared clonotypes had lower generation probabilities than those shared by all four donors. Naive subsets typically showed greater estimated richness than memory subsets.

The CDR3 spans 10 residues. The germline V gene has CDR1 SQVTM and CDR2 ANQGSEA. V shed 7 bases and J shed 5 bases, with 9 bases lying between them. CD45RO-negative, CCR7-positively selected cells formed the naive CD8 fraction, excluding terminally differentiated effector memory CD45RA+ cells. In the source study's methods: With immunoSEQ giving junction-only sequences and no quality scores, filtering differed. Clones were read by immunoSEQ multiplex PCR, and TCRdb kept only the in-frame ones, dropping some. V and J calls and clone size are as listed in that table; D and trimming were resolved from the DNA. The table records around 620,000 clones, 95% of them present only once. With regard to this clone: Its specificity is not known.

J is TRBJ2-7 and V is TRBV29-1; D remains unclear. Material for sequencing was naive CD8+ T cells sorted from blood. The sequence was obtained from a woman aged 25 to 45 in good health. In DNA, the CDR3 is TGCAGCGCTGTGACACACGAGCAGTACTTC. Amino acids: CSAVTHEQYF.